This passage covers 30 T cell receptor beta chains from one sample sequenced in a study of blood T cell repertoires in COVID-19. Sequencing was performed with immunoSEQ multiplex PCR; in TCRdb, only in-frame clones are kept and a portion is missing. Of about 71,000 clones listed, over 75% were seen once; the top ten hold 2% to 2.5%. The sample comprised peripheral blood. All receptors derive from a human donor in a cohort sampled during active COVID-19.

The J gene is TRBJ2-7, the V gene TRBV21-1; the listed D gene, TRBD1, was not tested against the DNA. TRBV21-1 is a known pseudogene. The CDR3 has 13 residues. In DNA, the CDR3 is TGTGCCAGCAGCAAAGCGCTGGCAGTCGAGCAGTACTTC. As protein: CASSKALAVEQYF.

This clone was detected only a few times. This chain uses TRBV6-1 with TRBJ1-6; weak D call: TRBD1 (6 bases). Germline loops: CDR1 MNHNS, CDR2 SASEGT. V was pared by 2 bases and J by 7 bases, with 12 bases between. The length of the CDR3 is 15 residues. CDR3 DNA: TGTGCCAGCAGTGAATCTGAGGGGGAGAATTCACCCCTCCACTTT. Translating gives CASSESEGENSPLHF.

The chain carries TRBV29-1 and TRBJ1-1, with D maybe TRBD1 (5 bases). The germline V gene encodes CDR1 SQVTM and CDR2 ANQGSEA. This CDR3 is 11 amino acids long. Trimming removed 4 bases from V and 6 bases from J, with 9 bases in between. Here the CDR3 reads CSVARASEAFF. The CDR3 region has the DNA TGCAGCGTTGCCAGGGCCTCTGAAGCTTTCTTT.

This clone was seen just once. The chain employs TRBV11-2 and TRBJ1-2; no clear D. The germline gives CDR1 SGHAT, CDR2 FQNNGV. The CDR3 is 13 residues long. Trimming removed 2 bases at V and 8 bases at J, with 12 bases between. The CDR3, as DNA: TGTGCCAGCAGCTTAAATGGAGGGTACGGCTACACCTTC. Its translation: CASSLNGGYGYTF.

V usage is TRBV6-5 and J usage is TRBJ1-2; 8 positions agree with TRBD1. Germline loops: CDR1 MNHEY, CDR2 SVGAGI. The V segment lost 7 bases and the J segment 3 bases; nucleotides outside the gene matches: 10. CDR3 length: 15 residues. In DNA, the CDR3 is TGTGCCAGCACGGAGGCAGGGGGCTCTTACTATGGCTACACCTTC. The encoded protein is CASTEAGGSYYGYTF.

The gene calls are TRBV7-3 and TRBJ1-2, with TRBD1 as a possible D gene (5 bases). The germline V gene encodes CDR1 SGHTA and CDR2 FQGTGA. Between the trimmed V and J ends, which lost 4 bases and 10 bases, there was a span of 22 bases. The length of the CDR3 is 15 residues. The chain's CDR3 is CASSSRPGPGGAYTF. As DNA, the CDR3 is TGTGCCAGCAGCTCCCGCCCGGGACCGGGGGGAGCCTACACCTTC.

CDR3 DNA sequence: TGTGCCAGTAGTATGACTTTGAACACTGAAGCTTTCTTT. Translated: CASSMTLNTEAFF. This chain uses TRBV19 with TRBJ1-1; D gene unclear. The germline V and J ends were trimmed by 3 bases and 0 bases, with 5 bases remaining between them. The CDR3 extends over 13 amino acids. The V gene's germline CDR1 is LNHDA and CDR2 SQIVND (reference sequence).

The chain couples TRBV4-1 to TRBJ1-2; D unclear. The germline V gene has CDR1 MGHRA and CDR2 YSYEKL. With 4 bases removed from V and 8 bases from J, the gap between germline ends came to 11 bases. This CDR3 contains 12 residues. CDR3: CASSLDYGGYTF. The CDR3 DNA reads TGCGCCAGCAGCCTAGATTACGGGGGCTACACCTTC.

CDR3 sequence: CATSDRRTGLSTGELFF. The CDR3 nucleotides are TGTGCCACCAGTGACCGAAGGACGGGGTTGAGCACCGGGGAGCTGTTTTTT. This rearrangement joins TRBV24-1 to TRBJ2-2; TRBD2 might be the D (5 bases). The CDR3 contains 17 residues. Deletions cut 4 bases from V and 4 bases from J, with 18 bases between. CDR1 is KGHDR and CDR2 is SFDVKD in the germline V gene.

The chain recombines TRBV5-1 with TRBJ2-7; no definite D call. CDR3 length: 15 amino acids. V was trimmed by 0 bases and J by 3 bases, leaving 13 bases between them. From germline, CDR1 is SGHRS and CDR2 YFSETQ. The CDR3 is CASSLETTRLYEQYF. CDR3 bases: TGCGCCAGCAGCTTGGAGACCACGAGACTCTACGAGCAGTACTTC.

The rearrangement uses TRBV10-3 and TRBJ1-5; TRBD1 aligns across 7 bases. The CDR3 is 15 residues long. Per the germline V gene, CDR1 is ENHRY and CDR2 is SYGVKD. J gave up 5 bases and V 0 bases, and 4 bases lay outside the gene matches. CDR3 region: CAISESGQGDQPQHF. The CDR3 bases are TGTGCCATCAGTGAGTCGGGGCAGGGGGATCAGCCCCAGCATTTT.

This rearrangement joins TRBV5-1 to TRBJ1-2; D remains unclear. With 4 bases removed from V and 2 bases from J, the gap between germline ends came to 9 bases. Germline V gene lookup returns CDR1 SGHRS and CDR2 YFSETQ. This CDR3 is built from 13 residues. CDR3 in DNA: TGCGCCAGCAGCCCTGACAAGAACTATGGCTACACCTTC. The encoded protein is CASSPDKNYGYTF.

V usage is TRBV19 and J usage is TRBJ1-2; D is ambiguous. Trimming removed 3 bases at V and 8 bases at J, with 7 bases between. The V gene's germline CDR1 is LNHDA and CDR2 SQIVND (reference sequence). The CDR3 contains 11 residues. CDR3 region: CASSISRGYTF. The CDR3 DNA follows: TGTGCCAGTAGTATTTCTCGGGGCTACACCTTC.

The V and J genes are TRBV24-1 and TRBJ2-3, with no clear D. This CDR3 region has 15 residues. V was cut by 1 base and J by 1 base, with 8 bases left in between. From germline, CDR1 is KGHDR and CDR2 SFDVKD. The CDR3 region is CATSDFQGGTDTQYF. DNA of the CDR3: TGTGCCACCAGTGATTTTCAAGGAGGCACAGATACGCAGTATTTT.

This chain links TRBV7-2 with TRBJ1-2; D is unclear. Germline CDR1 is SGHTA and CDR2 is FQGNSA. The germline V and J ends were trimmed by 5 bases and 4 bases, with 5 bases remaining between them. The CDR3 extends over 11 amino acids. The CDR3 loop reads CASSRLYGYTF. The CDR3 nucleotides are TGTGCCAGCAGCAGACTCTATGGCTACACCTTC.

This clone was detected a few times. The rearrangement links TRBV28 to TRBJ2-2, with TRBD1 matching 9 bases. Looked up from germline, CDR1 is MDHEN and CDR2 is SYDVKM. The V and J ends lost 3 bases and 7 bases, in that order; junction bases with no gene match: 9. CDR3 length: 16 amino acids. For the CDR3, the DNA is TGTGCCAGCAGTTTCAGGTACAGGGGGCGACGCGGGGAGCTGTTTTTT. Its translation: CASSFRYRGRRGELFF.

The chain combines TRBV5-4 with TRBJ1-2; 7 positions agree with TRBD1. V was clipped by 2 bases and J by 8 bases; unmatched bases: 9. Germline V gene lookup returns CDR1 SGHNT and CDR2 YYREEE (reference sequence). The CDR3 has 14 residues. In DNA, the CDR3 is TGTGCCAGCAGCTTTAAAGGGGGCGTACGGGGCTACACCTTC. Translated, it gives CASSFKGGVRGYTF.

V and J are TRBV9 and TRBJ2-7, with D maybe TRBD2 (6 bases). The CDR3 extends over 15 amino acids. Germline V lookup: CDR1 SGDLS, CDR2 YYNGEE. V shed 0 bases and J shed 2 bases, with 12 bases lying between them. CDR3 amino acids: CASSVGLGLTYEQYF. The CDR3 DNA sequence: TGTGCCAGCAGCGTAGGGCTTGGACTAACCTACGAGCAGTACTTC.

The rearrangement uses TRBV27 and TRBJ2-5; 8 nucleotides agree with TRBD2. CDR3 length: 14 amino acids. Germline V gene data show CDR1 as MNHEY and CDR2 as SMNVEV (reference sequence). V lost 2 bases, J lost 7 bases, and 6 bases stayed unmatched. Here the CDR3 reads CASSLRGGAGTQYF. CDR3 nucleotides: TGTGCCAGCAGTTTACGGGGGGGCGCGGGGACCCAGTACTTC.

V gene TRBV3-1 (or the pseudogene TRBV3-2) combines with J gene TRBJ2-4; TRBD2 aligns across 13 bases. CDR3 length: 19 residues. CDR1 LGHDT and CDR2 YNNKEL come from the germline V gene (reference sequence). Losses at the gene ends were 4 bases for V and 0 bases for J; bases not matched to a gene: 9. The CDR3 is CASSRGTSGNLLAKNIQYF. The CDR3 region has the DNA TGTGCCAGCAGCCGGGGGACTAGCGGGAACCTATTAGCCAAAAACATTCAGTACTTC.

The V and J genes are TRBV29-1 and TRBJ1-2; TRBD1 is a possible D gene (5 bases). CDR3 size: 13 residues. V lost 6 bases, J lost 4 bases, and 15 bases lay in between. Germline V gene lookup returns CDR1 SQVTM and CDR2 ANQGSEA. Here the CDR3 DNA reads TGCAGCGTCAAGCAGGGTACCTCCTATGGCTACACCTTC. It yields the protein CSVKQGTSYGYTF.

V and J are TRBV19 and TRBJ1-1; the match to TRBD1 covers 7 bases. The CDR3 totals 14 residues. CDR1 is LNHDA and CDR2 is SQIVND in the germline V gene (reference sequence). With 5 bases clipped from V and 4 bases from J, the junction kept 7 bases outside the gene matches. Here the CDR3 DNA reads TGTGCCAGTAGTCCCCAGGGGGTTGGCACTGAAGCTTTCTTT. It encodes CASSPQGVGTEAFF.

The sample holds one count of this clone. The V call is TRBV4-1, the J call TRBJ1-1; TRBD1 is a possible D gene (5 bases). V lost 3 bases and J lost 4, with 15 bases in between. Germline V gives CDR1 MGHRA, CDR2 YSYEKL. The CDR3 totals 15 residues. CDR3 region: CASSHRTTVGTEAFF. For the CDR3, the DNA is TGCGCCAGCAGCCACCGAACGACAGTTGGCACTGAAGCTTTCTTT.

The CDR3 DNA follows: TGCGCCAGCAGCTTGGGGGACAGGGGGAGAGCGGGAGAGACCCAGTACTTC. It is translated as CASSLGDRGRAGETQYF. The chain is built from TRBV5-1 and TRBJ2-5; 11 nucleotides align to TRBD1. This CDR3 comprises 17 residues. CDR1 is SGHRS, CDR2 YFSETQ, per germline. The junction had 8 bases not matched to a gene; V was cut back by 0 bases and J by 4 bases.

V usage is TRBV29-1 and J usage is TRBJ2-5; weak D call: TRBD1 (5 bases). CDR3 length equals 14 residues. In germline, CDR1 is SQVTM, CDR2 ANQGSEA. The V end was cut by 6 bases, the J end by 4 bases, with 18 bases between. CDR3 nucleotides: TGCAGCGTAACCGACAGAACCTATTCAGAGACCCAGTACTTC. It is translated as CSVTDRTYSETQYF.

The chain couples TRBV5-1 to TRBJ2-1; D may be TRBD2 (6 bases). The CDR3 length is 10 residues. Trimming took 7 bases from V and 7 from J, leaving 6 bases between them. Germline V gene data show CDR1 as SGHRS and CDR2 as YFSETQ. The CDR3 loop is CASRGNEQFF. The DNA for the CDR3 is TGCGCCAGCCGGGGGAATGAGCAGTTCTTC.

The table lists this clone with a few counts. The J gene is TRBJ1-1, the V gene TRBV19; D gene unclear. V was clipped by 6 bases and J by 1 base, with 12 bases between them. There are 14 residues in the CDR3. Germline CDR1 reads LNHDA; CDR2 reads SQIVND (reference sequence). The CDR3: CASRTRVGNTEAFF. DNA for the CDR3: TGTGCCAGTAGGACCCGGGTGGGGAACACTGAAGCTTTCTTT.

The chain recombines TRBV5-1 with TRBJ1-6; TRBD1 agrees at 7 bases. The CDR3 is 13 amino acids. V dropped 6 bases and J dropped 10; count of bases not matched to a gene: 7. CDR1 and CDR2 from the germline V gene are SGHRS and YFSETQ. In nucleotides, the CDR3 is TGCGCCAGCACCACAGGGGAAAACTCACCCCTCCACTTT. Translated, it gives CASTTGENSPLHF.

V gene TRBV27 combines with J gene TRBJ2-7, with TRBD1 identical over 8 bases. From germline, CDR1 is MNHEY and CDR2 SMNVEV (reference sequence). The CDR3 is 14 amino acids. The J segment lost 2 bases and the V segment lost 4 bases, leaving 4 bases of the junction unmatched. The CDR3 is CASSYQGQAYEQYF. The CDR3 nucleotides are TGTGCCAGCAGTTATCAGGGACAGGCCTACGAGCAGTACTTC.

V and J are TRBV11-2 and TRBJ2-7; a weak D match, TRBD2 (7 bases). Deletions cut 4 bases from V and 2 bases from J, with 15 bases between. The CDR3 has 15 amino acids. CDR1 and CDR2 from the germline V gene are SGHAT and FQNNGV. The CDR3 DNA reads TGTGCCAGCAGCTCCGTGCGGGGGCCGGCCTACGAGCAGTACTTC. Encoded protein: CASSSVRGPAYEQYF.